Described below is a single T cell receptor beta chain sequence and its context. Profiling relied on immunoSEQ multiplex PCR, and the TCRdb table lists in-frame clones only, not all of them. The data contain 500,000 to 850,000 clones, about 87% of them singletons. The source of the sample is a study of shared T cell receptors in the human thymus. V gave up 4 bases and J gave up 4 bases, with 13 bases separating them. The CDR3 loop spans 14 amino acids. Germline V CDR1 and CDR2: GTSNPN, SVGIG (reference sequence). This same sample was also taken into another study, of human thymus T cells.

Sequencing input: thymocytes. The genes are TRBV30 and TRBJ2-2, with D tentatively TRBD1 (5 bases). The sequence was collected from a boy in the first two years of life with a congenital heart defect. The CDR3 is CAWIQGASTGELFF. The CDR3 DNA sequence: TGTGCCTGGATCCAGGGCGCGAGCACCGGGGAGCTGTTTTTT.